One and the same sample provided the 27 T cell receptor beta chains below, sequenced in a study of T cell clusters in autoimmune cytopenias. TRB rearrangements were amplified by touch-down multiplex PCR with mixed TRB-A/B primers. Using the multiplex PCR reads, TCRdb records one entry per CDR3 protein without DNA. Its clone listing holds over 2,000 distinct CDR3 sequences. About 39,000 genome equivalents of blood DNA were amplified for TRB. The sequenced sample consisted of peripheral blood. These receptors were collected from a human donor with an autoimmune cytopenia or autoimmune hepatitis (not recorded which).

V usage is TRBV5-6 and J usage is TRBJ2-3; TCRdb lists TRBD2, though no DNA is available to test this call. The CDR3 is 16 residues long. Looked up from germline, CDR1 is SGHDT and CDR2 is YYEEEE. CDR3 residues: CASSLTPLAGEDTQYF. The full variable domain, rest sourced from reference TRBV5-6 and TRBJ2-3, is DAGVTQSPTHLIKTRGQQVTLRCSPKSGHDTVSWYQQALGQGPQFIFQYYEEEERQRGNFPDRFSGHQFPNYSSELNVNALLLGDSALYLCASSLTPLAGEDTQYFGPGTRLTVL.

The J gene is TRBJ2-5, the V gene TRBV20-1. The CDR3 runs 11 residues. Germline loops: CDR1 DFQATT, CDR2 SNEGSKA (reference sequence). The CDR3 spells CSARKGETQYF.

The chain is built from TRBV30 and TRBJ2-2. This CDR3 region has 14 residues. Germline V gives CDR1 GTSNPN, CDR2 SVGIG (reference sequence). This CDR3 reads CAWATVQLTGELFF.

This chain uses TRBV30 with TRBJ2-1. The germline CDR1 and CDR2 sequences are GTSNPN and SVGIG (reference sequence). The CDR3 has 12 residues. CDR3 residues: CAWSRLYNEQFF.

This sequence joins TRBV19 and TRBJ2-1. The CDR3 has 15 amino acids. CDR1 is LNHDA, CDR2 SQIVND, per germline (reference sequence). The CDR3 here is CASSTRLNSYNEQFF.

V and J are TRBV30 and TRBJ1-6; TCRdb picks TRBD1, but there is no DNA to check that call. The CDR3 length is 13 residues. Per the germline V gene, CDR1 is GTSNPN and CDR2 is SVGIG (reference sequence). CDR3 loop: CAWAGQGFSPLHF.

The chain links TRBV27 to TRBJ2-7; TCRdb proposes TRBD1, but this gene call is untestable without DNA. The CDR3 spans 13 residues. The germline CDR1 and CDR2 sequences are MNHEY and SMNVEV (reference sequence). CDR3 amino acids: CASRRTGVYEQYF.

The CDR3 reads CASSLADSSDTQYF. V is TRBV27 and J is TRBJ2-3. CDR3 length: 14 amino acids. Germline CDR1 reads MNHEY; CDR2 reads SMNVEV (reference sequence).

Its frequency marks this clonotype as medium-sized. This rearrangement joins TRBV10-3 to TRBJ1-3; TCRdb indicates TRBD1, and absent DNA this call remains unverified. The CDR3 loop spans 15 amino acids. The germline CDR1 and CDR2 sequences are ENHRY and SYGVKD. This CDR3 reads CAISARDRSGNTIYF.

The chain couples TRBV5-4 to TRBJ2-5; as DNA is missing, the TRBD1 call by TCRdb cannot be tested. CDR1 and CDR2 from the germline V gene are SGHNT and YYREEE (reference sequence). The CDR3 consists of 17 residues. This CDR3 reads CASSQGDREGGQETQYF.

Considering frequency, this clonotype is medium-sized (0.01 to 0.1%). This chain uses TRBV29-1 with TRBJ2-5. CDR1 and CDR2 (germline): SQVTM, ANQGSEA. This CDR3 contains 13 residues. This CDR3 is CSVEGQVQETQYF.

Judged by frequency, this clonotype is medium-sized. The rearrangement joins TRBV11-1 to TRBJ2-5; absent DNA, TCRdb's TRBD1 call cannot be checked. The CDR3 is 16 residues long. Germline V gene sequence: CDR1 SGHAT, CDR2 FQDESV (reference sequence). The CDR3 is CASSFQGVVNRETQYF.

This sequence joins TRBV7-6 and TRBJ1-2; TCRdb's D call, TRBD1, is unchecked because there is no DNA. From germline, CDR1 is SGHVS and CDR2 FNYEAQ. This CDR3 region has 13 residues. CDR3 region: CASSTETWVGYTF.

The J gene is TRBJ1-6, the V gene TRBV20-1; the D gene TCRdb calls, TRBD1, cannot be checked with no DNA. In germline, CDR1 is DFQATT, CDR2 SNEGSKA (reference sequence). The CDR3 sequence is 15 residues long. The CDR3 loop reads CSASPQAWGNSPLHF.

The rearrangement uses TRBV6-5 and TRBJ2-7; TCRdb designates TRBD1, a call that cannot be tested without DNA. Looked up from germline, CDR1 is MNHEY and CDR2 is SVGAGI. The CDR3 covers 15 residues. The CDR3 loop reads CASRPAKTGSYEQYF.

The chain couples TRBV12-3 or TRBV12-4 to TRBJ1-1. This CDR3 comprises 14 residues. The CDR3 reads CASSHYTTNTEAFF.

By frequency, this clonotype registers large. The chain employs TRBV13 and TRBJ2-1; TCRdb indicates TRBD1, and absent DNA this call remains unverified. CDR3 size: 13 residues. The germline V gene has CDR1 PRHDT and CDR2 FYEKMQ (reference sequence). The CDR3 loop reads CASSFGGENEQFF.

This chain joins TRBV19 and TRBJ2-1; the D gene TCRdb calls, TRBD2, cannot be checked with no DNA. The CDR3 length is 14 residues. The germline V gene encodes CDR1 LNHDA and CDR2 SQIVND (reference sequence). The CDR3 region is CASRAGTSGSGQFF.

By frequency, this clonotype registers medium-sized. The chain is built from TRBV6-5 and TRBJ1-2. Germline CDR1 MNHEY, CDR2 SVGAGI. The CDR3 contains 13 residues. CDR3 sequence: CASRDSLDYGYTF.

The chain combines TRBV27 with TRBJ1-2; TCRdb's D gene call, TRBD1, goes unchecked for lack of DNA. The germline V gene encodes CDR1 MNHEY and CDR2 SMNVEV (reference sequence). This CDR3 contains 15 residues. The CDR3 sequence: CASSFQGAGNYGYTF.

The chain has TRBV19 and TRBJ2-5; TCRdb proposes TRBD2, but this gene call is untestable without DNA. The CDR3 loop spans 12 amino acids. Germline-derived CDR1 and CDR2 are LNHDA and SQIVND (reference sequence). CDR3 loop: CASSIGGETQYF.

V is TRBV14 and J is TRBJ1-1; TCRdb's D call of TRBD1 is untestable without DNA. Germline assignment: CDR1 SGHDN and CDR2 FVKESK. The CDR3 extends over 12 amino acids. CDR3 region: CASSHPGAKAFF.

By frequency, this clonotype is medium-sized (0.01 to 0.1%). The chain recombines TRBV7-2 with TRBJ2-5; TCRdb's D gene call, TRBD2, goes unchecked for lack of DNA. The CDR3 is 14 amino acids. Germline V gives CDR1 SGHTA, CDR2 FQGNSA. The CDR3 sequence: CASSQLAGAETQYF.

The chain is built from TRBV20-1 and TRBJ1-1; the TRBD1 assignment by TCRdb is unverifiable without DNA. Germline CDR1 and CDR2: DFQATT and SNEGSKA (reference sequence). The CDR3 is 14 residues long. The CDR3 here is CSARRDPMNTEAFF.

This chain joins TRBV11-2 and TRBJ2-7; TCRdb's assignment of TRBD2 cannot be checked, as there is no DNA. Germline assignment: CDR1 SGHAT and CDR2 FQNNGV. This CDR3 is 14 amino acids long. The CDR3 here is CASSEWGLIYEQYF. Drawing the rest from reference TRBV11-2 and TRBJ2-7, the complete variable domain is EAGVAQSPRYKIIEKRQSVAFWCNPISGHATLYWYQQILGQGPKLLIQFQNNGVVDDSQLPKDRFSAERLKGVDSTLKIQPAKLEDSAVYLCASSEWGLIYEQYFGPGTRLTVT.

The CDR3 sequence: CASSLGIGAYNEQFF. The chain links TRBV12-3 or TRBV12-4 to TRBJ2-1. The CDR3 runs 15 residues.

Frequency places this clonotype as large (0.1 to 1%). This sequence joins TRBV19 and TRBJ1-6; TCRdb returns TRBD1, unconfirmable since there is no DNA. The germline gives CDR1 LNHDA, CDR2 SQIVND (reference sequence). This CDR3 has 13 residues. CDR3 amino acids: CATSTGNGSPLHF. Drawing the rest from reference TRBV19 and TRBJ1-6, the complete variable domain is DGGITQSPKYLFRKEGQNVTLSCEQNLNHDAMYWYRQDPGQGLRLIYYSQIVNDFQKGDIAEGYSVSREKKESFPLTVTSAQKNPTAFYLCATSTGNGSPLHFGNGTRLTVT.